These T cell receptor beta chains were read from a single sample in a study of technical replicates of blood from a handful of donors. Clones were read by immunoSEQ multiplex PCR, and TCRdb kept only the in-frame ones, dropping some. The data show about 70,000 clones, approximately 96% seen once. Sample: T cells isolated from PBMCs. These receptors were taken from a human donor in good health. The CDR3 runs from the conserved cysteine through the conserved F or W. The D gene is left open where the match is weak. Only some rows state a clone size, as once, few, many or a class for expanded clones.

V	J	size	D	CDR3	DNA
TRBV5-4	TRBJ2-5	.	TRBD2	CASSPQSGRPWSYETQYF	TGTGCCAGCAGCCCGCAAAGCGGGAGGCCATGGTCTTACGAGACCCAGTACTTC
TRBV5-1	TRBJ2-2	once	.	CASSLVGGTGELFF	TGCGCCAGCAGCTTGGTGGGGGGCACCGGGGAGCTGTTTTTT
TRBV6-5	TRBJ2-5	.	TRBD2	CASSATSGSMETQYF	TGTGCCAGCAGCGCGACTAGCGGGAGTATGGAGACCCAGTACTTC
TRBV4-2	TRBJ1-1	.	.	CASSPSGGNPTEAFF	TGTGCCAGCAGCCCCTCCGGGGGGAACCCCACTGAAGCTTTCTTT
TRBV29-1	TRBJ2-1	.	TRBD2	CSAGRTSGRSSYNEQFF	TGCAGCGCAGGGAGGACTAGCGGGAGAAGCTCCTACAATGAGCAGTTCTTC
TRBV9	TRBJ2-7	.	.	CASSTHTGDSYEQYF	TGTGCCAGCAGCACCCACACGGGAGACTCCTACGAGCAGTACTTC
TRBV10-1	TRBJ2-7	few	TRBD2	CASNKASGSYEQYF	TGCGCCAGCAATAAGGCTAGCGGGTCCTACGAGCAGTACTTC
TRBV27	TRBJ2-7	few	TRBD2	CASSFLTASGSSEQYF	TGTGCCAGCAGTTTCCTCACGGCTAGCGGGAGTTCCGAGCAGTACTTC
TRBV9	TRBJ2-4	.	TRBD1	CASSASGTGAIVGIQYF	TGTGCCAGCAGCGCCTCCGGGACAGGGGCTATTGTTGGCATTCAGTACTTC
TRBV15	TRBJ2-2	.	TRBD1	CATSSPDRVLTGELFF	TGTGCCACCAGCAGCCCGGACAGGGTCCTTACCGGGGAGCTGTTTTTT